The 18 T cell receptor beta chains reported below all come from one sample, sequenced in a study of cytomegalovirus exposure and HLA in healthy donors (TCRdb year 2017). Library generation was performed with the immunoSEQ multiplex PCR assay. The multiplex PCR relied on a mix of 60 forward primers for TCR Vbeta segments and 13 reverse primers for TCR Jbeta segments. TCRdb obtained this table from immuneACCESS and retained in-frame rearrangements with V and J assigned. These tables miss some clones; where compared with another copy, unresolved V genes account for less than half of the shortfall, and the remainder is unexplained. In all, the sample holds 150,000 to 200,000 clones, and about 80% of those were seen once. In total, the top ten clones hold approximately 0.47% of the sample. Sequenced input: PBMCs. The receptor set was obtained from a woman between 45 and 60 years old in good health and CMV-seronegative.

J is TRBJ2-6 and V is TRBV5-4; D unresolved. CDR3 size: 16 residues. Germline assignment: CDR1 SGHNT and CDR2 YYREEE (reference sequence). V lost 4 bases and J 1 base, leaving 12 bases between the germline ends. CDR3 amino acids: CASSKDRHSGANVLTF. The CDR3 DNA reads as TGTGCCAGCAGCAAAGACCGACATTCTGGGGCCAACGTCCTGACTTTC.

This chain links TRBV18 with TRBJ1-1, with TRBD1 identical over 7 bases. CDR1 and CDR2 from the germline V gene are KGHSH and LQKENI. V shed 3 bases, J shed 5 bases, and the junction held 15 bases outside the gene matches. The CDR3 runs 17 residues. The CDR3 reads CASSPRQGSGSGTEAFF. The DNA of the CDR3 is TGTGCCAGCTCACCTAGACAGGGTTCAGGCTCGGGTACTGAAGCTTTCTTT.

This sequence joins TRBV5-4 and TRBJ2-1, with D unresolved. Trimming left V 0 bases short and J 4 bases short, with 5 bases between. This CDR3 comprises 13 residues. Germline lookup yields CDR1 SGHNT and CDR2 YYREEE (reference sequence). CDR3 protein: CASSLGAYNEQFF. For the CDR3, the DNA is TGTGCCAGCAGCTTGGGGGCGTACAATGAGCAGTTCTTC. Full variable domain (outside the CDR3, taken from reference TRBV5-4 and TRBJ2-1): ETGVTQSPTHLIKTRGQQVTLRCSSQSGHNTVSWYQQALGQGPQFIFQYYREEENGRGNFPPRFSGLQFPNYSSELNVNALELDDSALYLCASSLGAYNEQFFGPGTRLTVL.

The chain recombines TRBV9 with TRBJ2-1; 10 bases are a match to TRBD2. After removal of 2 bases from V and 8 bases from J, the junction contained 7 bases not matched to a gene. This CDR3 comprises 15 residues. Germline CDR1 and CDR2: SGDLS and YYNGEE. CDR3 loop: CASSVGLAGAYEQFF. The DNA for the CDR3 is TGTGCCAGCAGCGTCGGGCTAGCGGGAGCCTATGAGCAGTTCTTC.

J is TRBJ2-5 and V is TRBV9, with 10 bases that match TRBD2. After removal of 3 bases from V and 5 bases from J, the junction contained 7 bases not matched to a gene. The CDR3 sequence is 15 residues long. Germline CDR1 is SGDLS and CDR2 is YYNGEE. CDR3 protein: CASSAAGGLGETQYF. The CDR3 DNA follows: TGTGCCAGCAGCGCAGCGGGGGGGCTCGGTGAGACCCAGTACTTC.

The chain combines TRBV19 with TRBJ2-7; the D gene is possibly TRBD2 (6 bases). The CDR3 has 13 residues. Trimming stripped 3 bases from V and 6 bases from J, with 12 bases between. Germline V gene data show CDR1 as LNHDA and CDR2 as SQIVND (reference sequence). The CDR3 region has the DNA TGTGCCAGTAGTATGGGACTGGGTTTCGAGCAGTACTTC. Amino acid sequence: CASSMGLGFEQYF.

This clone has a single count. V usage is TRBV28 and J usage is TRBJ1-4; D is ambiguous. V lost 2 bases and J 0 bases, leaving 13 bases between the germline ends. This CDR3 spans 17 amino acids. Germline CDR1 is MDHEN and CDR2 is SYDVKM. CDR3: CASSLRVRRATNEKLFF. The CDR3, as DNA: TGTGCCAGCAGTTTAAGGGTACGGCGGGCAACTAATGAAAAACTGTTTTTT.

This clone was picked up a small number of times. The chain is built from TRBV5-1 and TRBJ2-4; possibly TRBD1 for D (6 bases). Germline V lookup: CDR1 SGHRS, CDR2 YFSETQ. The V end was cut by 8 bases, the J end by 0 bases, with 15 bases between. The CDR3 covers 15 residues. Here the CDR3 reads CASRPGALAKNIQYF. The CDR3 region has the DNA TGCGCCAGTCGTCCAGGGGCCCTAGCCAAAAACATTCAGTACTTC.

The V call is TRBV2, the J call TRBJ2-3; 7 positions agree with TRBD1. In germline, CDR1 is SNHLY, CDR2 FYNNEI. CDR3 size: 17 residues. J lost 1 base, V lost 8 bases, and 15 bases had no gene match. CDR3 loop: CASLVTGAYVGTDTQYF. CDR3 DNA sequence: TGTGCCAGCCTCGTTACAGGGGCGTACGTTGGCACAGATACGCAGTATTTT.

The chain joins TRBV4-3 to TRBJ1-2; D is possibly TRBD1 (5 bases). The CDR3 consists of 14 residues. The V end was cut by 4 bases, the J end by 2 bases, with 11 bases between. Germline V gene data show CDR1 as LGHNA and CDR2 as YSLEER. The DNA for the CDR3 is TGCGCCAGCAGCCCCGGGCGGGGGAACTATGGCTACACCTTC. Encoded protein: CASSPGRGNYGYTF.

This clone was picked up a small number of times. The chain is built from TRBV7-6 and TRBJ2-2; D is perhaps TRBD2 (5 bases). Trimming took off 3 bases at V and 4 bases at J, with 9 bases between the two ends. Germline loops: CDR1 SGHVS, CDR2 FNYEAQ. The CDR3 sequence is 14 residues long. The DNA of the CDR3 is TGTGCCAGCAGCTTGAGGGTTGGCACCGGGGAGCTGTTTTTT. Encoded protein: CASSLRVGTGELFF.

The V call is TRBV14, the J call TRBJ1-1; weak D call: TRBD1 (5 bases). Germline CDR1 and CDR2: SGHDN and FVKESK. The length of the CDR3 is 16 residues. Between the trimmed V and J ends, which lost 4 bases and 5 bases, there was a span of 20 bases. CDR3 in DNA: TGTGCCAGCAGCCCAAACACCCTGGGGCGTTGGACTGAAGCTTTCTTT. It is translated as CASSPNTLGRWTEAFF.

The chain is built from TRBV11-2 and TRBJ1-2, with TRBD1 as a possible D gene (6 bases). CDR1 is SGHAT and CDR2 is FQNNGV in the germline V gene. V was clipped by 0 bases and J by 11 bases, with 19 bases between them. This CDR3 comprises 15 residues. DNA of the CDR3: TGTGCCAGCAGCTTAGATTTGGGGGCCCCCCTACGGTACACCTTC. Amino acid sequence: CASSLDLGAPLRYTF.

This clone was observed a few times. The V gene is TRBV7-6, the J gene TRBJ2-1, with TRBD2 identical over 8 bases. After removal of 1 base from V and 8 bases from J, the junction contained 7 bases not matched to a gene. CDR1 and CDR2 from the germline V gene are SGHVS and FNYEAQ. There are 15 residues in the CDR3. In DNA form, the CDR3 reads TGTGCCAGCAGCTTAGGAGTCAGCGGGAGTGATGAGCAGTTCTTC. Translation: CASSLGVSGSDEQFF.

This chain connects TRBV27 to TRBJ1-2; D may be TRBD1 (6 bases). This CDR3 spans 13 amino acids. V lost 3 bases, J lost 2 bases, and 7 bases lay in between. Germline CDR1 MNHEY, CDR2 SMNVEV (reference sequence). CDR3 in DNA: TGTGCCAGCAGTTTTGACAGGAACTATGGCTACACCTTC. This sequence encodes CASSFDRNYGYTF.

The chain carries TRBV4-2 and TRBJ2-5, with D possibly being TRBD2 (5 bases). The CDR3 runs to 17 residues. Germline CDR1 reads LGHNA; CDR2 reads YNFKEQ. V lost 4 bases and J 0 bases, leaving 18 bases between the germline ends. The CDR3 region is CASSLTGNGGYQETQYF. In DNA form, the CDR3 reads TGTGCCAGCAGCCTTACGGGTAACGGCGGGTACCAAGAGACCCAGTACTTC.

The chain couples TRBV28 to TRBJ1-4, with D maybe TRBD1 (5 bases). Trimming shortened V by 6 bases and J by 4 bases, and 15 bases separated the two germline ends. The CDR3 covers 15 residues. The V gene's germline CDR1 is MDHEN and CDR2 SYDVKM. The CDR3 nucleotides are TGTGCCAGCAGCTCCGGGGGTTCTGGTAATGAAAAACTGTTTTTT. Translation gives CASSSGGSGNEKLFF.

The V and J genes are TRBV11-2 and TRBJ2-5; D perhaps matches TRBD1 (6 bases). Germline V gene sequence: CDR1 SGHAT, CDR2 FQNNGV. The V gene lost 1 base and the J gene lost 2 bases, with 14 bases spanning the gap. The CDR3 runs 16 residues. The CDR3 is CASSLGGVGGQETQYF. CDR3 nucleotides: TGTGCCAGCAGCTTAGGTGGGGTAGGGGGTCAAGAGACCCAGTACTTC.